Following are 16 T cell receptor beta chains from one sample sequenced in a study of T-cell reconstitution after alpha-beta-depleted transplantation in children. The TCRbeta library incorporated unique molecular identifiers. In TCRdb, the PCR reads were re-called with MiXCR into one record per CDR3 protein. The repertoire consists of hundreds of thousands of distinct CDR3 sequences, with about 33% occurring once and the leading ten covering 2% to 3%. The sequencing here drew on PBMCs from the stem cell graft donor, taken from the stem cell graft. The receptor set was obtained from a human donor who donated a stem cell graft to a child with aplastic anemia.

This clonotype was counted a single time. J is TRBJ1-3 and V is TRBV7-9; 8 bases map to TRBD1. In germline, CDR1 is SEHNR, CDR2 FQNEAQ (reference sequence). V lost 4 bases and J lost 7; bases outside the gene matches: 9. CDR3 size: 15 residues. CDR3 in DNA: TGTGCCAGCAGCTCGCCGGACAGGGCAGGTAACACCATATATTTT. Protein: CASSSPDRAGNTIYF.

The CDR3 coding sequence is TGTGCCAGCAGTGCCAACAGGGGGGTCACAGATACGCAGTATTTT. Protein: CASSANRGVTDTQYF. The chain is built from TRBV12-3 or TRBV12-4 and TRBJ2-3; 8 positions match TRBD1. V gave up 5 bases and J gave up 2 bases; unmatched junction bases: 6. This CDR3 has 15 residues.

In its sample, this clonotype was seen a few times. The chain carries TRBV7-2 and TRBJ1-1; D uncertain. The CDR3 sequence is 13 residues long. Germline loops: CDR1 SGHTA, CDR2 FQGNSA. Deletions cut 11 bases from V and 5 bases from J, with 18 bases between. The CDR3 sequence: CASKQGIGTEAFF. For the CDR3, the DNA is TGTGCCTCTAAGCAAGGGATAGGAACTGAAGCTTTCTTT.

There are a few counts of this clonotype. V and J are TRBV29-1 and TRBJ2-1; 7 bases are shared with TRBD2. In germline, CDR1 is SQVTM, CDR2 ANQGSEA. Trimming cost V 7 bases and J 7 bases; bases outside gene matches: 10. The CDR3 extends over 13 amino acids. DNA of the CDR3: TGCAGCGGAAGGCGGGTGGGGGGGAATGAGCAGTTCTTC. This encodes CSGRRVGGNEQFF.

This clonotype occurred a few times. The chain employs TRBV18 and TRBJ1-5; no firm D call. V gave up 0 bases and J gave up 0 bases, with 6 bases separating them. Germline CDR1 KGHSH, CDR2 LQKENI. The CDR3 spans 15 residues. The CDR3 coding sequence is TGTGCCAGCTCACCACCGGAGGGTAGCAATCAGCCCCAGCATTTT. Encoded protein: CASSPPEGSNQPQHF.

The chain uses TRBV29-1 and TRBJ2-2; maybe TRBD1 (6 bases). Trimming removed 5 bases at V and 1 base at J, with 8 bases between. Germline V gene lookup returns CDR1 SQVTM and CDR2 ANQGSEA. CDR3 length equals 13 residues. CDR3 coding DNA: TGCAGCGTTCTAGGGGGGAACACCGGGGAGCTGTTTTTT. Translating it yields CSVLGGNTGELFF.

In this sample, this clonotype turned up a few times. This chain links TRBV5-1 with TRBJ1-1; 8 nucleotides line up with TRBD1. Germline CDR1 is SGHRS and CDR2 is YFSETQ. V shed 2 bases, J shed 7 bases, and the junction held 7 bases outside the gene matches. This CDR3 is built from 14 residues. The CDR3 reads CASSFRTGYDEAFF. In DNA, the CDR3 is TGCGCCAGCAGCTTCAGGACAGGGTATGATGAAGCTTTCTTT.

This chain joins TRBV7-8 and TRBJ2-2; maybe TRBD1 (7 bases). Germline lookup yields CDR1 SGHVS and CDR2 FQNEAQ. The CDR3 length is 18 residues. With 5 bases removed from V and 0 bases from J, the gap between germline ends came to 19 bases. The CDR3: CASSHRGAGTANTGELFF. The CDR3 coding sequence is TGTGCCAGCAGCCATAGGGGGGCCGGGACAGCGAACACCGGGGAGCTGTTTTTT.

The rearrangement links TRBV10-3 to TRBJ1-1, with 11 nucleotides matching TRBD1. After removal of 10 bases from V and 3 bases from J, the junction contained 10 bases not matched to a gene. The CDR3 extends over 15 amino acids. Per the germline V gene, CDR1 is ENHRY and CDR2 is SYGVKD. The CDR3 loop reads CATAGTGGADTEAFF. CDR3 coding DNA: TGTGCCACCGCCGGGACAGGGGGGGCGGACACTGAAGCTTTCTTT.

The table lists this clonotype with many counts. The V and J genes are TRBV5-6 and TRBJ1-1, with a tentative D call TRBD1 (5 bases). The germline CDR1 and CDR2 sequences are SGHDT and YYEEEE. The CDR3 totals 15 residues. V was clipped by 0 bases and J by 4 bases, with 13 bases between them. CDR3 nucleotide sequence: TGTGCCAGCAGCTTGGGCGGACACGAGTCCACTGAAGCTTTCTTT. It is translated as CASSLGGHESTEAFF.

V gene TRBV18 combines with J gene TRBJ2-7; D might be TRBD1 (6 bases). The germline V and J ends were trimmed by 3 bases and 0 bases, with 18 bases remaining between them. CDR1 and CDR2 (germline): KGHSH, LQKENI. This CDR3 has 17 amino acids. The chain's CDR3 is CASSPNRESRISYEQYV. DNA of the CDR3: TGTGCCAGCTCACCGAACAGGGAATCGAGGATCTCCTACGAGCAGTACGTC.

The chain combines TRBV5-4 with TRBJ2-7, with D tentatively TRBD1 (6 bases). In germline, CDR1 is SGHNT, CDR2 YYREEE (reference sequence). Trimming shortened V by 0 bases and J by 3 bases, and 10 bases separated the two germline ends. There are 14 residues in the CDR3. In DNA form, the CDR3 reads TGTGCCAGCAGCTTGGACAGGGTCGGCTACGAGCAGTACGTC. Amino acid sequence: CASSLDRVGYEQYV.

This chain connects TRBV12-3 or TRBV12-4 to TRBJ2-4; 7 positions match TRBD2. CDR3 size: 15 residues. Unmatched junction bases numbered 6, after V lost 6 bases and J lost 1 base. The CDR3 loop is CASRGAGNAKNIQYF. The CDR3 DNA reads as TGTGCCAGCAGGGGAGCGGGAAATGCCAAAAACATTCAGTACTTC.

V gene TRBV12-3 or TRBV12-4 combines with J gene TRBJ2-1; 10 bases are shared with TRBD2. The CDR3 contains 17 residues. The V and J ends lost 8 bases and 6 bases, in that order; junction bases with no gene match: 16. CDR3 sequence (DNA): TGTGCCAGCCAACAGAGGAAATCGAGCGGGAGGGTCAATGAGCAGTTCTTC. This translates into CASQQRKSSGRVNEQFF.

This clonotype was found many times. The V gene is TRBV20-1, the J gene TRBJ2-5, with no clear D. Trimming left V 5 bases short and J 4 bases short, with 11 bases between. Germline CDR1 DFQATT, CDR2 SNEGSKA (reference sequence). This CDR3 region has 12 residues. CDR3 sequence (DNA): TGCAGTGCTGGGCCTAGGGCAGAGACCCAGTACTTC. It specifies CSAGPRAETQYF.

The chain uses TRBV20-1 and TRBJ1-4, with D possibly matching TRBD1 (5 bases). This CDR3 contains 15 residues. V gave up 5 bases and J gave up 8 bases, with 21 bases separating them. Germline CDR1 and CDR2: DFQATT and SNEGSKA (reference sequence). In DNA, the CDR3 is TGCAGTGCTCAGACCGGGAGCGGGGCTGAAGAAAAACTGTTTTTT. Translating it yields CSAQTGSGAEEKLFF.